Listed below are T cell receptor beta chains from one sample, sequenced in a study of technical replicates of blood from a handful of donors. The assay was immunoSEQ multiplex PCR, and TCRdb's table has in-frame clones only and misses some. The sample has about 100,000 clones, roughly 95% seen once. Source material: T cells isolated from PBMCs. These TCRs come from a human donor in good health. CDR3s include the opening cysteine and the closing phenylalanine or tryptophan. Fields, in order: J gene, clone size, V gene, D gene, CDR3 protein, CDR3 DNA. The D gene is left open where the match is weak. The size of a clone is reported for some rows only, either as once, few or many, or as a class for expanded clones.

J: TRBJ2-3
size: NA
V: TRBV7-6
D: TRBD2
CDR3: CASSLILAGVSDTQYF
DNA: TGTGCCAGCAGCTTAATACTAGCGGGAGTTTCAGATACGCAGTATTTT

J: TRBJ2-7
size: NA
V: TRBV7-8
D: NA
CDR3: CASSLDNYEQYF
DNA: TGTGCCAGCAGTCTAGATAACTACGAGCAGTACTTC

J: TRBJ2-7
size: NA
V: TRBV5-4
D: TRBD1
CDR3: CASSFIKRTGGYEQYF
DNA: TGTGCCAGCAGCTTTATTAAAAGGACAGGGGGCTACGAGCAGTACTTC

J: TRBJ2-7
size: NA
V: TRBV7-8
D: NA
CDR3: CASSFVTPGDEQYF
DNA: TGTGCCAGCAGCTTCGTAACACCCGGGGACGAGCAGTACTTC

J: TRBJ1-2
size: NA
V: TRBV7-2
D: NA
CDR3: CASSATTVPGYTF
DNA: TGTGCCAGCAGCGCCACGACAGTGCCGGGCTACACCTTC

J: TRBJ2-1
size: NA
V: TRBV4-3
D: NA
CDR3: CASSPTPPGLISNEQFF
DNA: TGCGCCAGCAGCCCTACCCCCCCGGGACTCATCAGCAATGAGCAGTTCTTC

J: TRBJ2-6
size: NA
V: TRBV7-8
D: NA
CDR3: CASSLPLSSGGANVLTF
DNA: TGTGCCAGCAGCTTACCTCTTTCATCGGGAGGGGCCAACGTCCTGACTTTC

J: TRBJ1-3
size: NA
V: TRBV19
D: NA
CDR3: CASSETPASGNTIYF
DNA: TGTGCCAGTAGCGAGACACCGGCCTCTGGAAACACCATATATTTT

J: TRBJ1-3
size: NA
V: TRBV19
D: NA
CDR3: CASSHDSNSGNTIYF
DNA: TGTGCCAGTAGTCACGACAGCAATTCTGGAAACACCATATATTTT

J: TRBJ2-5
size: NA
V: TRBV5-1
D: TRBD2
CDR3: CASSLGIAGGVDETQYF
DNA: TGCGCCAGCAGCTTGGGAATCGCGGGAGGGGTGGATGAGACCCAGTACTTC

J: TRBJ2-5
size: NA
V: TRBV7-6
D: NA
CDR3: CASSLDQQETQYF
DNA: TGTGCCAGCAGCTTAGACCAGCAAGAGACCCAGTACTTC

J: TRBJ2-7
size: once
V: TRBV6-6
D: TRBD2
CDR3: CASRPGTSGNYEQYF
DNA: TGTGCCAGCAGACCAGGGACTAGCGGAAACTACGAGCAGTACTTC

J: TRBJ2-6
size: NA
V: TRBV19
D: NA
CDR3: CASNRPGANVLTF
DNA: TGTGCCAGTAACAGGCCTGGGGCCAACGTCCTGACTTTC

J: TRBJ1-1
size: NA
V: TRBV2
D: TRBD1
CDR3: CASSADRGLTEAFF
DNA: TGTGCCAGCAGTGCAGACAGGGGGTTAACTGAAGCTTTCTTT

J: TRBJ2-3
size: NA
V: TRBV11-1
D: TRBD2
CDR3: CASSPGTSGHTDTQYF
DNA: TGTGCCAGCAGCCCCGGGACTAGCGGGCACACAGATACGCAGTATTTT

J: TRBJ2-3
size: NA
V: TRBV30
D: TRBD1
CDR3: CAWDRTGGLSDTQYF
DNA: TGTGCCTGGGACCGGACAGGGGGCTTATCAGATACGCAGTATTTT

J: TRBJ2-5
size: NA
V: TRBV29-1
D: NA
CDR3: CSVPLAGETQYF
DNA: TGCAGCGTGCCGCTAGCCGGGGAGACCCAGTACTTC

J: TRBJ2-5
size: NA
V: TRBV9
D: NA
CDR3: CASSPRQVRVVGETQYF
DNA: TGTGCCAGCAGCCCCCGCCAGGTGCGGGTCGTTGGGGAGACCCAGTACTTC

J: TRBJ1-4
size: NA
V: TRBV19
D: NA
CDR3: CASSHLRDKVYEKLFF
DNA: TGTGCCAGTAGTCACCTTAGGGACAAGGTATACGAAAAACTGTTTTTT

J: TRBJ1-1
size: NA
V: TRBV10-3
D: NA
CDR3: CAISAVQGNTEAFF
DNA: TGTGCCATCAGTGCGGTTCAGGGGAACACTGAAGCTTTCTTT

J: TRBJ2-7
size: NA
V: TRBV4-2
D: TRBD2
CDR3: CASSRILAGDFEQYF
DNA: TGTGCCAGCAGCCGTATACTAGCGGGAGATTTCGAGCAGTACTTC

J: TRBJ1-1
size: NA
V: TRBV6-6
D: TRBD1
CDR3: CASRRQGVTEAFF
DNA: TGTGCCAGCAGGCGACAGGGAGTCACTGAAGCTTTCTTT

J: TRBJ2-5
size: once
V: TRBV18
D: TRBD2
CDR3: CASSPIGLGEETQYF
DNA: TGTGCCAGCTCACCCATAGGACTAGGTGAAGAGACCCAGTACTTC

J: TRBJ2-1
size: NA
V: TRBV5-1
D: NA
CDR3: CASSFSGSDDREQFF
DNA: TGCGCCAGCAGCTTTAGCGGGTCCGACGACAGGGAGCAGTTCTTC

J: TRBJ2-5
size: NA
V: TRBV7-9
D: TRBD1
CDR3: CASNLDGTVHKTQYF
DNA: TGTGCCAGCAACCTAGACGGGACAGTCCATAAGACCCAGTACTTC

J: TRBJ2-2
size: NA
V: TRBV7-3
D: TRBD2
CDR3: CASSRIAGLTGELFF
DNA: TGTGCCAGCTCCCGGATAGCGGGACTCACCGGGGAGCTGTTTTTT

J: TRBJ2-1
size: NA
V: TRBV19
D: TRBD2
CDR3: CASSIALAGGPREQFF
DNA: TGTGCCAGTAGTATAGCTTTAGCGGGAGGGCCACGGGAGCAGTTCTTC

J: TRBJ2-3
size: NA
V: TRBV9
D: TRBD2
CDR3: CASSASGGTDTQYF
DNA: TGTGCCAGCAGCGCTAGCGGGGGGACAGATACGCAGTATTTT

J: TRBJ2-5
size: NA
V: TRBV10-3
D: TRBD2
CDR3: CAVAGGGQETQYF
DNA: TGTGCCGTCGCCGGGGGGGGCCAAGAGACCCAGTACTTC

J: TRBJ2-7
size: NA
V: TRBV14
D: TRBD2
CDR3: CASSQDSGLAGGRSYEQYF
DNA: TGTGCCAGCAGCCAAGATTCTGGATTAGCGGGAGGCCGCTCCTACGAGCAGTACTTC

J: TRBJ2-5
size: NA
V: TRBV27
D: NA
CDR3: CASSFSDSETQYF
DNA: TGTGCCAGCAGTTTTTCGGACAGTGAGACCCAGTACTTC

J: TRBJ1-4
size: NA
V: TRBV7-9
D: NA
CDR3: CASSFGAEDILFF
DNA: TGTGCCAGCAGCTTTGGAGCGGAGGATATCCTGTTTTTT

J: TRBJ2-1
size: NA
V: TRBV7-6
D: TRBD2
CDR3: CASSFAGGPNNEQFF
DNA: TGTGCCAGCAGCTTCGCGGGAGGGCCGAACAATGAGCAGTTCTTC

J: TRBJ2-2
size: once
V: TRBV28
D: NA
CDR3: CANRNLNTGELFF
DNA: TGTGCCAACAGAAATCTAAACACCGGGGAGCTGTTTTTT

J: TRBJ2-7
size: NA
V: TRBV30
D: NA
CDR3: CAWNNRQSSYEQYF
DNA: TGTGCCTGGAATAACAGACAGAGCTCCTACGAGCAGTACTTC

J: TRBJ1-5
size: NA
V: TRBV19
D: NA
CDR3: CASSVGGTVQPQHF
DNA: TGTGCCAGTAGTGTAGGTGGAACAGTTCAGCCCCAGCATTTT

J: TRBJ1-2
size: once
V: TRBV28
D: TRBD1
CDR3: CASSTTGDGYTF
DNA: TGTGCCAGCAGTACAACAGGGGATGGCTACACCTTC

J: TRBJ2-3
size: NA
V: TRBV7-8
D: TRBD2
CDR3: CASRPLAGNTDTQYF
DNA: TGTGCCAGCAGACCCCTAGCGGGAAACACAGATACGCAGTATTTT

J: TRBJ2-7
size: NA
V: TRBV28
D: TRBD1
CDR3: CASSEGGQSTYEQYF
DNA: TGTGCCAGCAGTGAAGGGGGACAGTCGACCTACGAGCAGTACTTC

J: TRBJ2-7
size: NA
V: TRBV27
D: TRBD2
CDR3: CASSRLAAVYEQYF
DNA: TGTGCCAGCAGTCGACTAGCGGCGGTTTACGAGCAGTACTTC